The sequence of this T cell receptor (beta chain) was determined in a study of T cell responses to AZD1222 COVID-19 vaccine. Repertoires were generated with immunoSEQ multiplex PCR, while TCRdb's copy carries only in-frame clones and drops some. The table has about 170,000 clones, roughly 85% seen once. This CDR3 is 16 amino acids long. The V gene lost 7 bases and the J gene lost 0 bases, with 17 bases spanning the gap. Germline V gene sequence: CDR1 SNHLY, CDR2 FYNNEI. About this clone itself: The antigen is unknown.

Whole-study findings and limits: Spike as a whole was targeted by vaccine-associated CD4 TCRs, dominant at 160-218 and 743-854.

The chain couples TRBV2 to TRBJ2-3, with a possible D match to TRBD1 (6 bases). This specimen consisted of peripheral blood, obtained 28 days after the second AZD1222 dose. This sequence originates from an adult who received the AZD1222 COVID-19 vaccine. CDR3 sequence (DNA): TGTGCCAGCAACCTGGACAGCGCCTCTAGCACAGATACGCAGTATTTT. Translated: CASNLDSASSTDTQYF.